This T cell receptor (beta chain) was captured in a study of cytomegalovirus exposure and HLA in healthy donors. Study-level results: Common viral pathogens seemed to be connected with several of the most significant clusters, according to a later analysis. Beyond CMV serostatus, there was no information to go on about immune exposure.

PCR was performed using 60 Vbeta and 13 Jbeta primers. Sequencing used immunoSEQ multiplex PCR; TCRdb keeps in-frame clones, though not all of them. The sample lists 60,000 or so clones; 75% to 80% were seen once. Between the trimmed V and J ends, which lost 2 bases and 1 base, there was a span of 8 bases. This CDR3 contains 14 residues. The germline V gene has CDR1 SEHNR and CDR2 FQNEAQ (reference sequence). Concerning this clone itself: Its antigen is not known.

The specimen sequenced was PBMCs. The origin of this receptor is a female donor in good health and CMV-seronegative. The chain combines TRBV7-9 with TRBJ2-5; D is perhaps TRBD2 (5 bases). The CDR3 sequence is CASSLSGRQETQYF. CDR3 nucleotides: TGTGCCAGCAGCTTAAGCGGCCGCCAAGAGACCCAGTACTTC.